The present T cell receptor (beta chain) was sequenced within a study of blood T cell repertoires in COVID-19. Sequencing used immunoSEQ multiplex PCR; TCRdb keeps in-frame clones, though not all of them. The profile covers 270,000 or so clones, with approximately 81% appearing a single time and roughly 6.7% taken by the ten largest. The CDR3 is made up of 14 amino acids. V lost 4 bases to trimming and J lost 4 bases, with 10 bases between them. CDR1 is PRHDT and CDR2 is FYEKMQ in the germline V gene (reference sequence). The rearrangement uses TRBV13 and TRBJ2-2; D gene uncertain. Material: PBMCs or T cells enriched from blood (not recorded which). This TCR came from a woman aged 50 to 60 who had been exposed to COVID-19. CDR3 sequence: CASSYSDFTGELFF. For the CDR3, the DNA is TGTGCCAGCAGCTACTCCGACTTCACCGGGGAGCTGTTTTTT.